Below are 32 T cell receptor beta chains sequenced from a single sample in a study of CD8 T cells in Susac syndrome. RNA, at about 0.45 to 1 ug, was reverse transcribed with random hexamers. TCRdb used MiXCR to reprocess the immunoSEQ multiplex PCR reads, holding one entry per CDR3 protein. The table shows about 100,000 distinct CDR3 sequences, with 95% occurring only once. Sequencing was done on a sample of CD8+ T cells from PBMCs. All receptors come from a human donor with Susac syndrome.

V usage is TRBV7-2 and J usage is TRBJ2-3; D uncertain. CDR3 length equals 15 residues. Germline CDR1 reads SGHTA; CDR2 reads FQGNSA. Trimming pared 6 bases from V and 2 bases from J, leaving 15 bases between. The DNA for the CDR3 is TGTGCCAGCAGTTACGGACGGAGTTACACAGATACGCAGTATTTT. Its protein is CASSYGRSYTDTQYF.

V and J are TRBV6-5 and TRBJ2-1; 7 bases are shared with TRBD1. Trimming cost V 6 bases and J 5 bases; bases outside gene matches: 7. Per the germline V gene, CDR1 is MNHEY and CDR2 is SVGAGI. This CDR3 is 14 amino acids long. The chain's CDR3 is CASRLTGANNEQFF. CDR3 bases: TGTGCCAGCAGACTAACAGGGGCCAACAATGAGCAGTTCTTC.

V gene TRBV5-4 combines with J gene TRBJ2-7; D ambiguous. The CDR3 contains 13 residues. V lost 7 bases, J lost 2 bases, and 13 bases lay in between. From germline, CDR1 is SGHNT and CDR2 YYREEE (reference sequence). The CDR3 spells CASPRGAAYEQYF. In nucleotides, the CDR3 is TGTGCCAGCCCCCGTGGTGCCGCCTACGAGCAGTACTTC. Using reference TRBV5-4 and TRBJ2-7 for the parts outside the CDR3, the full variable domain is ETGVTQSPTHLIKTRGQQVTLRCSSQSGHNTVSWYQQALGQGPQFIFQYYREEENGRGNFPPRFSGLQFPNYSSELNVNALELDDSALYLCASPRGAAYEQYFGPGTRLTVT.

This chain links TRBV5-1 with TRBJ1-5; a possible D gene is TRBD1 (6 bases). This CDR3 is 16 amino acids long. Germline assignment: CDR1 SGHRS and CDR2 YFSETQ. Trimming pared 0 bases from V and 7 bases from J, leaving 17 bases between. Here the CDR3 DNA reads TGCGCCAGCAGCTTGGGGACCGGGGGACAAGGGCAGCCCCAGCATTTT. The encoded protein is CASSLGTGGQGQPQHF.

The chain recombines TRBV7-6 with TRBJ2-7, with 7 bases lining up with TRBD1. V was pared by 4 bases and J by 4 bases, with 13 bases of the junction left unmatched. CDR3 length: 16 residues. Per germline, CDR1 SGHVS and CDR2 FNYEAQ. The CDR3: CASSSPFGRGSYEQYF. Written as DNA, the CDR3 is TGTGCCAGCAGCTCCCCTTTTGGCAGGGGGTCTTACGAGCAGTACTTC.

The CDR3 DNA sequence: TGTGCCAGCAGTTACGGGACAGGGGGGTTAGCACCCCTCCACTTT. Encoded protein: CASSYGTGGLAPLHF. V and J are TRBV6-6 and TRBJ1-6, with 11 nucleotides matching TRBD1. Trimming cost V 2 bases and J 11 bases; bases outside gene matches: 5. Per germline, CDR1 MNHNY and CDR2 SVGAGI (reference sequence). The CDR3 runs 15 residues.

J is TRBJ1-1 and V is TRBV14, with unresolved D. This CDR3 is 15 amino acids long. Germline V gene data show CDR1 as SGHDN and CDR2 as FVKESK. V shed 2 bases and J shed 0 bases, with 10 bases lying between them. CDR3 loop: CASSQNSYLNTEAFF. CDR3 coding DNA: TGTGCCAGCAGCCAAAATAGCTATCTGAACACTGAAGCTTTCTTT.

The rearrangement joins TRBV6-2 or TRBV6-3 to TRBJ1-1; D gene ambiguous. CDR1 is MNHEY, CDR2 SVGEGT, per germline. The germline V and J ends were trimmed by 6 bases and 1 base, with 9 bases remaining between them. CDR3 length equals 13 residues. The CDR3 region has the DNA TGTGCCAGCAGAACGATAGGGAACACTGAAGCTTTCTTT. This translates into CASRTIGNTEAFF.

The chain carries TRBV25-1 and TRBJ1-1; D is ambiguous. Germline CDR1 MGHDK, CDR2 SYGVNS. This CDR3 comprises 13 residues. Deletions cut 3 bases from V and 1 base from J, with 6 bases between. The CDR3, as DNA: TGTGCCAGCAGTGATCCCGGGAACACTGAAGCTTTCTTT. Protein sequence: CASSDPGNTEAFF.

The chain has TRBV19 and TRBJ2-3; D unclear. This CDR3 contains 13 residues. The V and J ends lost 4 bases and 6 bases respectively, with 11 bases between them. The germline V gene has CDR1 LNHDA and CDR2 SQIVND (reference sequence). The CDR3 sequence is CASSTRLLDTQYF. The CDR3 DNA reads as TGTGCCAGTAGTACTCGCCTCTTGGATACGCAGTATTTT.

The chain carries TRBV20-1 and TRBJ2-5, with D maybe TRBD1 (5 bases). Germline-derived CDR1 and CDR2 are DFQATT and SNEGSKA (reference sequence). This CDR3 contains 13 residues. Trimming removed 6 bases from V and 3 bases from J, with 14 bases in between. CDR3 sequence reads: CSALGAVEETQYF. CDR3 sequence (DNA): TGCAGTGCCCTAGGGGCCGTAGAAGAGACCCAGTACTTC.

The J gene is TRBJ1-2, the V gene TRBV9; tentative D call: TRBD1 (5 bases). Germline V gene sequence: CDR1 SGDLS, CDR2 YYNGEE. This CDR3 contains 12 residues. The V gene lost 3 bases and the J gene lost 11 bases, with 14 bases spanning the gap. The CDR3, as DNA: TGTGCCAGCAGCGCCGGACATATGGAGTACACCTTC. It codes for CASSAGHMEYTF.

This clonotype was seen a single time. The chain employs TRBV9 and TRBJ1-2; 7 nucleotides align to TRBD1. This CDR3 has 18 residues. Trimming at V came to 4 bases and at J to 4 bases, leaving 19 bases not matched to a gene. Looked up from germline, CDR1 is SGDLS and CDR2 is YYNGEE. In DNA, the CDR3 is TGTGCCAGCAGCCCGAGGGGGGACAGTGGATGGAAGACCTATGGCTACACCTTC. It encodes CASSPRGDSGWKTYGYTF.

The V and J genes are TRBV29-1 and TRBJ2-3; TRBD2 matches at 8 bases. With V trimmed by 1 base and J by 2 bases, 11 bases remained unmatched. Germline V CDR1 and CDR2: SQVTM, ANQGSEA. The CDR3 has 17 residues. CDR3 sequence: CSVEGFDGGRPTDTQYF. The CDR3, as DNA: TGCAGCGTTGAAGGATTTGATGGCGGGAGGCCCACAGATACGCAGTATTTT.

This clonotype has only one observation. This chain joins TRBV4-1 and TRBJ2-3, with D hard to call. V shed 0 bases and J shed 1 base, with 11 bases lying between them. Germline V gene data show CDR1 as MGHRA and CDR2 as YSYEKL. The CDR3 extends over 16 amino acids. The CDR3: CASSQDRPAGTDTQYF. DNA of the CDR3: TGCGCCAGCAGCCAAGATAGACCCGCGGGCACAGATACGCAGTATTTT.

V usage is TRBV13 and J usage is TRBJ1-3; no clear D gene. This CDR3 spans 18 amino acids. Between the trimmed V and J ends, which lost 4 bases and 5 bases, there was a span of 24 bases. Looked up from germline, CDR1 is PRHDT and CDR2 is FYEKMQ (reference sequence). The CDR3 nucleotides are TGTGCCAGCAGCTCCTCTCGGGATTGGGGAGATGCCAGAAACACCATATATTTT. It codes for CASSSSRDWGDARNTIYF.

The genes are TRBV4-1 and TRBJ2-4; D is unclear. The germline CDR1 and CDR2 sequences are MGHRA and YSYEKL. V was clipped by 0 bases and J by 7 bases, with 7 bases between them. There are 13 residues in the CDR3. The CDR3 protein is CASSQDSTNIQYF. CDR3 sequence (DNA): TGCGCCAGCAGCCAAGATAGCACGAACATTCAGTACTTC.

CDR3 amino acids: CASKDSGGRARETQYF. The CDR3 nucleotides read TGTGCCAGCAAGGATTCAGGCGGGAGGGCCCGCGAGACCCAGTACTTC. This rearrangement joins TRBV27 to TRBJ2-5; 9 bases are a match to TRBD2. V gave up 7 bases and J gave up 5 bases; unmatched junction bases: 14. The CDR3 runs 16 residues. Germline CDR1 and CDR2: MNHEY and SMNVEV (reference sequence).

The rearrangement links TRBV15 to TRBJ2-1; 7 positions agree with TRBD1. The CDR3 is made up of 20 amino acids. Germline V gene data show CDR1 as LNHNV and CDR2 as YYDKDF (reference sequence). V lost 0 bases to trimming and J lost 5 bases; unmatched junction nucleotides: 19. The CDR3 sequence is CATSRDRKGARRPPHNEQFF. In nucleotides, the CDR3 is TGTGCCACCAGCAGAGATAGGAAGGGGGCGAGGCGGCCCCCCCACAATGAGCAGTTCTTC.

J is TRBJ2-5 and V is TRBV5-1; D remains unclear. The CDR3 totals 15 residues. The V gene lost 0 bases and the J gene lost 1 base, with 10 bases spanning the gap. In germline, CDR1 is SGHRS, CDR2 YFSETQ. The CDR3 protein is CASSLGGVIQETQYF. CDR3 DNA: TGCGCCAGCAGCTTGGGAGGAGTAATCCAAGAGACCCAGTACTTC.

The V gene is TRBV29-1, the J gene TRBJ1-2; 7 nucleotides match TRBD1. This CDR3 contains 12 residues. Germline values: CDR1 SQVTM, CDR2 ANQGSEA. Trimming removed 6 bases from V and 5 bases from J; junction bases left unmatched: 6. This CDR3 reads CSVPDRPYGYTF. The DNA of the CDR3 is TGCAGCGTGCCGGACAGGCCTTATGGCTACACCTTC.

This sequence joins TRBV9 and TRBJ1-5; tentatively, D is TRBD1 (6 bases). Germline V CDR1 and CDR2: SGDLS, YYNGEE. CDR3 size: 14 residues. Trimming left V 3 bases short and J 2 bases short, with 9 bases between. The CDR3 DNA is TGTGCCAGCAGCGCAGGGGAAGGCAATCAGCCCCAGCATTTT. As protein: CASSAGEGNQPQHF.

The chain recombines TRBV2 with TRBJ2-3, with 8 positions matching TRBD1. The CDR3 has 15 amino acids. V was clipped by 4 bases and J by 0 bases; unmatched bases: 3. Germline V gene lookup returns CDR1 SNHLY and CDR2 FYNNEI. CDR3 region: CASSAGQVSTDTQYF. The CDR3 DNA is TGTGCCAGCAGTGCGGGACAGGTCAGCACAGATACGCAGTATTTT.

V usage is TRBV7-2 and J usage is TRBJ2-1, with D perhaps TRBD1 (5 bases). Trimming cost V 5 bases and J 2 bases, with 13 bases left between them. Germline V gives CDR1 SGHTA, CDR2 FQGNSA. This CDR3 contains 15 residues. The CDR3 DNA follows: TGTGCCAGCAGCCGTACAGGAGTCACCTACAATGAGCAGTTCTTC. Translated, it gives CASSRTGVTYNEQFF.

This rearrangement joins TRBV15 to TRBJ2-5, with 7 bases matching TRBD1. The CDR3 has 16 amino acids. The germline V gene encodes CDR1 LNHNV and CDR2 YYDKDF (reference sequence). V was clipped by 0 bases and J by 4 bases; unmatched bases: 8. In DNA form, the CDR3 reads TGTGCCACCAGCAGAGATCGCGTGGCAGGGGGAGAGACCCAGTACTTC. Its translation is CATSRDRVAGGETQYF.

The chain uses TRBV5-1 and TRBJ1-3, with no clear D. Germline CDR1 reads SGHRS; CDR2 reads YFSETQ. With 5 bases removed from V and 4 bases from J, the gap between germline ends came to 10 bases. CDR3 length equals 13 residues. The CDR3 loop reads CASRRFAGNTIYF. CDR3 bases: TGCGCCAGCAGACGGTTCGCCGGAAACACCATATATTTT.

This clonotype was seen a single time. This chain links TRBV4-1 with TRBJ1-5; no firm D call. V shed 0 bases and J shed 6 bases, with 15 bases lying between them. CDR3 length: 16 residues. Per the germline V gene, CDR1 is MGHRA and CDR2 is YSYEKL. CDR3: CASSQDAGRSPQPQHF. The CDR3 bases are TGCGCCAGCAGCCAAGATGCTGGCCGTTCCCCTCAGCCCCAGCATTTT.

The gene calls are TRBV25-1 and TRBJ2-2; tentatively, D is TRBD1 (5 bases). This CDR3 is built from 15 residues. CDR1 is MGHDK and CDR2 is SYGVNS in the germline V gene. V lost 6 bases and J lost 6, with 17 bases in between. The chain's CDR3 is CASRGLGRDAGELFF. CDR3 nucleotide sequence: TGTGCCAGCAGGGGATTGGGCAGGGATGCCGGGGAGCTGTTTTTT.

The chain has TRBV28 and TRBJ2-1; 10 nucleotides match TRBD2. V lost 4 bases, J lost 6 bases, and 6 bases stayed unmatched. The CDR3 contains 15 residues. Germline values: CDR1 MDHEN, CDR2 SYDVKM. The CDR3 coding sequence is TGTGCCAGCAGTTCAGGACTAGCGGAGATCAATGAGCAGTTCTTC. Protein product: CASSSGLAEINEQFF.

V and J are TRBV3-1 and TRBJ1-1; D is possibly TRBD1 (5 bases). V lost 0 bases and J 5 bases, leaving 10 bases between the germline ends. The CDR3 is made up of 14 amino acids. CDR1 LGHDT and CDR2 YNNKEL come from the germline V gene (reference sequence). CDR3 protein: CASSQDGGGTEAFF. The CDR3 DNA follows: TGTGCCAGCAGCCAAGACGGCGGGGGTACTGAAGCTTTCTTT. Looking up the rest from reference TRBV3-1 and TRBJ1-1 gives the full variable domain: DTAVSQTPKYLVTQMGNDKSIKCEQNLGHDTMYWYKQDSKKFLKIMFSYNNKELIINETVPNRFSPKSPDKAHLNLHINSLELGDSAVYFCASSQDGGGTEAFFGQGTRLTVV.

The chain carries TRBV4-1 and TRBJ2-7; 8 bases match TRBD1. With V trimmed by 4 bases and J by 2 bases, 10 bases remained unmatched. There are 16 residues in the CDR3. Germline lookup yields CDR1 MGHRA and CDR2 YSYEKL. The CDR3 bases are TGCGCCAGCAGCCCTGGACAGGGTGGGGGACCCTACGAGCAGTACTTC. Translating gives CASSPGQGGGPYEQYF.

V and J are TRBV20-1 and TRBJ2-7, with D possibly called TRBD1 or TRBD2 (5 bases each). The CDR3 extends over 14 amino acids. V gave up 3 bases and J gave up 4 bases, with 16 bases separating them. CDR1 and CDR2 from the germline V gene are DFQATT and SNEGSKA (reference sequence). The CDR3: CSARGVATGYEQYF. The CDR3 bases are TGCAGTGCTAGGGGGGTAGCGACGGGATACGAGCAGTACTTC.